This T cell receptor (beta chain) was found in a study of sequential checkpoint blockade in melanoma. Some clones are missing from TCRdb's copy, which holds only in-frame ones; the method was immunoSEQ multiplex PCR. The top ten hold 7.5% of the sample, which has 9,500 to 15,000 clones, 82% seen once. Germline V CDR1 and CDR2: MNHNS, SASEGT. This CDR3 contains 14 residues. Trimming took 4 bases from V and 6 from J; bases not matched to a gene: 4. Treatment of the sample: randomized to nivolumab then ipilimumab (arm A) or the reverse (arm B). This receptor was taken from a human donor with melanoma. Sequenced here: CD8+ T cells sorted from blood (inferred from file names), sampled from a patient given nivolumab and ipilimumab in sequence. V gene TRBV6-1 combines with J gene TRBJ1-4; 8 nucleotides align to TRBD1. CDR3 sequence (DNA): TGTGCCAGCAGTGCCGGACAGGGTCATGAAAAACTGTTTTTT. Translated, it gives CASSAGQGHEKLFF.